The 5 T cell receptor beta chains presented below share a single source sample, sequenced in a study of sequential checkpoint blockade in melanoma. The treatment was: randomized to nivolumab then ipilimumab (arm A) or the reverse (arm B). Sequencing used immunoSEQ multiplex PCR; TCRdb keeps in-frame clones, though not all of them. The table has about 37,000 clones, roughly a third seen once. Material: tumor tissue (inferred from file names), obtained from a patient given nivolumab and ipilimumab in sequence. The source is a human donor with melanoma.

This sequence joins TRBV11-3 and TRBJ1-2, with TRBD1 matching over 8 bases. The V segment lost 1 base and the J segment 2 bases; nucleotides outside the gene matches: 3. This CDR3 is 15 amino acids long. Germline V CDR1 and CDR2: SGHNT, YENEEA. CDR3 sequence (DNA): TGTGCCAGCAGCTTAGGACAGGGGCTAAACTATGGCTACACCTTC. Translation: CASSLGQGLNYGYTF.

The rearrangement uses TRBV25-1 and TRBJ2-5, with D perhaps TRBD2 (6 bases). Germline V CDR1 and CDR2: MGHDK, SYGVNS. The CDR3 runs to 15 residues. V was trimmed by 3 bases and J by 0 bases, leaving 11 bases between them. The CDR3 sequence: CASSDPAGNQETQYF. Written as DNA, the CDR3 is TGTGCCAGCAGTGACCCCGCGGGGAACCAAGAGACCCAGTACTTC.

The rearrangement joins TRBV10-1 to TRBJ2-3; 7 positions agree with TRBD2. The CDR3 consists of 16 residues. Germline values: CDR1 WNHNN, CDR2 SYGVQD (reference sequence). CDR3 DNA: TGCGCTACCAAGAAGTATTGCGGGAGATCTGAAGATACGCAGTATTTT. This encodes CATKKYCGRSEDTQYF.

The V gene is TRBV6-8, the J gene TRBJ2-2, with D perhaps matching TRBD1 (5 bases). V was clipped by 6 bases and J by 3 bases, with 11 bases between them. Germline CDR1 MNHGY, CDR2 SAAAGT. There are 14 residues in the CDR3. The CDR3 nucleotides read TGTGCCAGCAGCTGGGGCAAGGACACCGGGGAGCTGTTTTTT. It encodes CASSWGKDTGELFF.

The rearrangement joins TRBV4-1 to TRBJ1-3, with TRBD1 matching 10 bases. CDR3 size: 15 residues. Germline lookup yields CDR1 MGHRA and CDR2 YSYEKL. After removal of 3 bases from V and 1 base from J, the junction contained 0 bases not matched to a gene. The CDR3 DNA follows: TGCGCCAGCAGCCAGGACAGGGGGTCTGGAAACACCATATATTTT. Protein product: CASSQDRGSGNTIYF.